The present entry profiles one T cell receptor (beta chain) with its context. The germline V gene has CDR1 SGHTS and CDR2 YDEGEE. This CDR3 is built from 16 residues. Trimming pared 4 bases from V and 3 bases from J, leaving 20 bases between. Profiling relied on immunoSEQ multiplex PCR, and the TCRdb table lists in-frame clones only, not all of them. The data show over 60,000 clones, about 81% seen once. This entry is derived from a study of blood T cell repertoires in COVID-19. The rearrangement links TRBV5-8 to TRBJ2-7; D is uncertain. Sequences were obtained from peripheral blood. This receptor was identified in a human donor in a cohort sampled during active COVID-19. For the CDR3, the DNA is TGTGCCAGCAGCCGATCACCAAAGGCGGCTGGCTACGAGCAGTACTTC. Amino acids: CASSRSPKAAGYEQYF.